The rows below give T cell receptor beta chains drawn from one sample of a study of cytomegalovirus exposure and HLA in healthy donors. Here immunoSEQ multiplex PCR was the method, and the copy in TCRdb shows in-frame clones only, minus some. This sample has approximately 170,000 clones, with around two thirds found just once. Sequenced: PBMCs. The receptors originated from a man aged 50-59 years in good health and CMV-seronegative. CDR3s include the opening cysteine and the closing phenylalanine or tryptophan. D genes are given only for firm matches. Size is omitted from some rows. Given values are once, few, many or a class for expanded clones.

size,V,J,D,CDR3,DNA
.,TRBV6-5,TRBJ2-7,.,CASSYWQGYEQYF,TGTGCCAGCAGTTACTGGCAGGGCTACGAGCAGTACTTC
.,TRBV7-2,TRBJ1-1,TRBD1,CASRPGGARGTEAFF,TGTGCCAGCAGACCAGGGGGCGCAAGGGGGACCGAAGCTTTCTTT
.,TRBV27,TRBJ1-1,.,CASSLRGVNTEAFF,TGTGCCAGCAGTTTAAGGGGCGTGAACACTGAAGCTTTCTTT
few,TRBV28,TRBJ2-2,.,CASRMAGANTGELFF,TGTGCCAGCAGGATGGCGGGGGCAAACACCGGGGAGCTGTTTTTT
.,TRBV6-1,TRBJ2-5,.,CASSGWRALQETQYF,TGTGCCAGCAGTGGGTGGCGGGCGCTCCAAGAGACCCAGTACTTC
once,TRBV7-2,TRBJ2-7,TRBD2,CASSQTTSGGRYEQYF,TGTGCCAGCAGCCAAACGACTAGCGGGGGCCGCTACGAGCAGTACTTC
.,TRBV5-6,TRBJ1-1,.,CASSLYRVTEAFF,TGTGCCAGCAGCCTCTACAGGGTGACTGAAGCTTTCTTT
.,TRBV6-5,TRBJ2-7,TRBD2,CASSYTAGSASYEQYF,TGTGCCAGCAGTTACACAGCGGGGTCCGCGTCGTACGAGCAGTACTTC
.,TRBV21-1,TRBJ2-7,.,CASSRDTGEQYF,TGTGCCAGCAGCCGCGACACAGGCGAGCAGTACTTC
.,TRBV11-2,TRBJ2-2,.,CASSLGGRFSGELFF,TGTGCCAGCAGCTTAGGGGGGCGCTTCTCCGGGGAGCTGTTTTTT
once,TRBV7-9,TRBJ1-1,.,CASNPTTGYQNTEAFF,TGTGCCAGCAATCCAACTACAGGGTATCAGAACACTGAAGCTTTCTTT
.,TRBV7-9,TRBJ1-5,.,CSSSFPDKAQLNQPQHF,TGTTCCAGCAGCTTTCCCGATAAAGCCCAACTCAATCAGCCCCAGCATTTT
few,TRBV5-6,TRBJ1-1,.,CASSLGGRAEAFF,TGTGCCAGCAGCTTGGGAGGTCGGGCTGAAGCTTTCTTT
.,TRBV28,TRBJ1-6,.,CASTGSLLNNSPLHF,TGTGCCAGCACCGGGAGTCTTCTAAATAATTCACCCCTCCACTTT
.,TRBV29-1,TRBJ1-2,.,CSVAFDRNYGYTF,TGCAGCGTTGCCTTCGACAGAAACTATGGCTACACCTTC
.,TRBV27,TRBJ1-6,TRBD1,CASSLKGQGSPLHF,TGTGCCAGCAGTTTAAAGGGACAGGGTTCACCCCTCCACTTT
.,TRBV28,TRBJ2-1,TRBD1,CASGKDRGSYNEQFF,TGTGCCAGCGGAAAGGACAGGGGATCCTACAATGAGCAGTTCTTC
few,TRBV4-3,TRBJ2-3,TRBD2,CASSHRLAGGPGTDTQYF,TGCGCCAGCAGCCATAGACTAGCGGGGGGCCCTGGCACAGATACGCAGTATTTT
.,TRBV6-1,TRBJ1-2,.,CASSPTINYGYTF,TGTGCCAGCAGCCCGACAATTAACTATGGCTACACCTTC
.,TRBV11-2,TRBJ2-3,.,CASSFGGGEADTQYF,TGTGCCAGCAGCTTTGGAGGGGGCGAGGCAGATACGCAGTATTTT
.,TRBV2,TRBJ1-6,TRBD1,CASKRQGVSSPLHF,TGTGCCAGCAAGAGACAGGGTGTAAGTTCACCCCTCCACTTT
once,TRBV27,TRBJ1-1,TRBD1,CASRTMGQGKMNTEAFF,TGTGCCAGCAGGACCATGGGACAGGGCAAAATGAACACTGAAGCTTTCTTT
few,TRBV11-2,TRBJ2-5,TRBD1,CASSLVRGRETQYF,TGTGCCAGCAGCCTAGTGAGGGGGCGGGAGACCCAGTACTTC
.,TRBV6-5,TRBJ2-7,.,CASSYDSDNSYEQYF,TGTGCCAGCAGTTACGATTCCGACAACTCCTACGAGCAGTACTTC
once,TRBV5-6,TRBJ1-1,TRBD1,CASSPRQGDTEAFF,TGTGCCAGCAGCCCCCGACAGGGGGACACTGAAGCTTTCTTT
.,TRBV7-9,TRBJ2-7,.,CASSPPSYEQYF,TGTGCCAGCAGCCCCCCATCCTACGAGCAGTACTTC
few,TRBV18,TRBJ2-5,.,CASSTRTGNQETQYF,TGTGCCAGCTCAACCCGGACGGGGAACCAAGAGACCCAGTACTTC
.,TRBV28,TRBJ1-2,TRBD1,CASRTSPGGSNYGYTF,TGTGCCAGCAGGACCTCACCAGGGGGGAGTAACTATGGCTACACCTTC
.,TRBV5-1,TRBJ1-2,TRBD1,CASSLGGQGAFYGYTF,TGCGCCAGCAGCCTGGGAGGACAGGGGGCTTTTTATGGCTACACCTTC
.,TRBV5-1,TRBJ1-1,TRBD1,CASSGTGKNTEAFF,TGCGCCAGCAGCGGGACAGGGAAGAACACTGAAGCTTTCTTT
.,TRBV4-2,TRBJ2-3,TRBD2,CASSQGASRGGLTDTQYF,TGTGCCAGCAGCCAAGGGGCTTCGCGGGGGGGCCTAACAGATACGCAGTATTTT
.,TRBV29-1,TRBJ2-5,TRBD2,CSVGSGGGRETQYF,TGCAGCGTTGGTAGCGGGGGGGGTCGAGAGACCCAGTACTTC
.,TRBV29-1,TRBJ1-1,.,CSSLTGNTEAFF,TGCAGCTCCTTGACAGGGAACACTGAAGCTTTCTTT
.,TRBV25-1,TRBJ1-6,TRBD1,CASSARQGNSPLHF,TGTGCCAGCAGTGCCCGACAGGGGAATTCACCCCTCCACTTT
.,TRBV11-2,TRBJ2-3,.,CASRSGSGSSTDTQYF,TGTGCCAGCAGGTCAGGGTCCGGGTCTAGCACAGATACGCAGTATTTT
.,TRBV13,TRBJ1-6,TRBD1,CASTKDRGNNSPLHF,TGTGCCAGCACCAAGGACAGGGGTAACAATTCACCCCTCCACTTT